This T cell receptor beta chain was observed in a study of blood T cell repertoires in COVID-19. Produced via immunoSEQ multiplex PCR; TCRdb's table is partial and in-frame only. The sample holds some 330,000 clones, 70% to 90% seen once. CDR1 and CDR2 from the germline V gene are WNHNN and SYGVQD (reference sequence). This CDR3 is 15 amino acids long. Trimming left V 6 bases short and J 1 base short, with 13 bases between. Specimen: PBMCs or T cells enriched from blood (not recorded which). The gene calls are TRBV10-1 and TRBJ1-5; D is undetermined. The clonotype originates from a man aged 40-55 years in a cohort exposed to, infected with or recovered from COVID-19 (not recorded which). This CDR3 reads CASRRRGSSNQPQHF. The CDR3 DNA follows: TGCGCCAGCAGGAGGCGGGGTTCGAGCAATCAGCCCCAGCATTTT.